This T cell receptor beta chain was captured by sequencing in a study of shared clonotypes between healthy human individuals. General observations from the study: Clonotypes shared by all four sorted-subset donors had higher generation probabilities than non-shared clonotypes.

Using immunoSEQ multiplex PCR, the repertoire was profiled, and TCRdb retains in-frame clones only, with some absent. The repertoire holds about 1,800,000 clones, with just under 95% as singletons. J lost 9 bases, V lost 3 bases, and 9 bases had no gene match. The length of the CDR3 is 15 residues. Germline values: CDR1 MNHNS, CDR2 SASEGT. CD45RO-negative cells were positively selected for CCR7, leaving out terminally differentiated effector memory CD45RA+ cells. As for this clone: Its antigen is not known.

Sequenced sample: naive CD8+ T cells sorted from blood. The sequence was obtained from a man between 18 and 29 years old in good health. The V call is TRBV6-1, the J call TRBJ2-4; 9 positions match TRBD2. The CDR3 loop is CASSDLAGVPGIQYF. The CDR3 DNA follows: TGTGCCAGCAGTGACTTAGCGGGGGTACCGGGCATTCAGTACTTC.